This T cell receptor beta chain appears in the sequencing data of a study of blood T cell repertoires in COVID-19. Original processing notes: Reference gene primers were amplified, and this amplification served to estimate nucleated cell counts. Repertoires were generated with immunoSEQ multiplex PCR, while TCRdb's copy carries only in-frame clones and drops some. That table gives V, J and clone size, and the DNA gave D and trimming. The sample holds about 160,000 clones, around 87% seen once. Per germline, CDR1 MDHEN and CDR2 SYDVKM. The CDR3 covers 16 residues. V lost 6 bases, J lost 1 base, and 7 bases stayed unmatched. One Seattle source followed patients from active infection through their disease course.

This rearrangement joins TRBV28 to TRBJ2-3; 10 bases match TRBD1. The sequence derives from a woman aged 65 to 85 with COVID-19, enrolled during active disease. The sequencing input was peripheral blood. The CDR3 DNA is TGTGCCAGCAGACAAGACAGGGGGCGCGGCACAGATACGCAGTATTTT. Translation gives CASRQDRGRGTDTQYF.